The clone carrying this T cell receptor (beta chain) was detected once. Its antigen remains unknown. CDR3 length: 17 residues. The junction had 15 bases not matched to a gene; V was cut back by 5 bases and J by 7 bases. CDR1 SEHNR and CDR2 FQNEAQ come from the germline V gene (reference sequence). Naivety among CD8 cells was defined by CD45RO negativity and positive CCR7 selection, thereby excluding terminally differentiated effector memory CD45RA+ cells. The donors were all Caucasian adults (living in Nashville, Tennessee). Only in-frame clones appear in the TCRdb table, and some are missing; sequencing was by immunoSEQ multiplex PCR. The top ten clones hold 0.2% to 0.25% of a sample with roughly 810,000 clones, about 97% of them seen once. This sample was included in a study of shared clonotypes between healthy human individuals. Study-level information: Plates per donor: three CD4 naive, three CD4 memory, two CD8 naive, one CD8 memory. Whole-study results and caveats: Generation probabilities of non-shared clonotypes were lower (relative to those shared by all four donors).

Input material: naive CD8+ T cells sorted from blood. This sequence was found in a man aged 25-45 years in good health. The genes are TRBV7-9 and TRBJ2-4; 9 bases fit TRBD1. The CDR3 nucleotides are TGTGCCAGCAGCCGAAGCGCCGGACAGGGGAGTGGGAACATTCAGTACTTC. Its protein is CASSRSAGQGSGNIQYF.